The next 20 T cell receptor beta chains were all read from a single sample in a study of T cell responses to AZD1222 COVID-19 vaccine. Clones were read by immunoSEQ multiplex PCR, and TCRdb kept only the in-frame ones, dropping some. The sample lists 130,000 to 150,000 clones, 92% occurring once. The sequenced sample was peripheral blood, obtained on day 0 of AZD1222 vaccination. These receptors originate from an adult in good health.

V usage is TRBV18 and J usage is TRBJ1-1; D unresolved. The germline CDR1 and CDR2 sequences are KGHSH and LQKENI. There are 14 residues in the CDR3. Trimming removed 2 bases from V and 1 base from J, with 8 bases in between. The CDR3 DNA reads as TGTGCCAGCTCACCATACCAGAAGAACACTGAAGCTTTCTTT. Amino acids: CASSPYQKNTEAFF.

V and J are TRBV12-3 or TRBV12-4 and TRBJ1-2; no clear D gene. Trimming pared 3 bases from V and 4 bases from J, leaving 9 bases between. The CDR3 runs 13 residues. CDR3 nucleotides: TGTGCCAGCAGTTTTGCCATGGCCTATGGCTACACCTTC. It is translated as CASSFAMAYGYTF.

This chain uses TRBV6-6 with TRBJ2-7, with D perhaps TRBD1 or TRBD2 (6 bases each). Germline lookup yields CDR1 MNHNY and CDR2 SVGAGI (reference sequence). This CDR3 spans 14 amino acids. The germline V and J ends were trimmed by 2 bases and 2 bases, with 10 bases remaining between them. This CDR3 is CASSYGGGPYEQYF. The CDR3 DNA reads as TGTGCCAGCAGTTACGGTGGGGGGCCCTACGAGCAGTACTTC.

This clone was counted between two and nine times. V usage is TRBV5-1 and J usage is TRBJ2-7, with D possibly being TRBD2 (7 bases). Trimming took 4 bases from V and 3 from J, leaving 17 bases between them. CDR1 and CDR2 from the germline V gene are SGHRS and YFSETQ. This CDR3 region has 15 residues. The DNA of the CDR3 is TGCGCCAGCAGCCTCGATGGGGGGGCCAACTACGAGCAGTACTTC. It specifies CASSLDGGANYEQYF.

V gene TRBV3-1 (or the pseudogene TRBV3-2) combines with J gene TRBJ2-1; D ambiguous. Germline CDR1 is LGHDT and CDR2 is YNNKEL (reference sequence). CDR3 length: 14 residues. Trimming took off 2 bases at V and 6 bases at J, with 11 bases between the two ends. DNA of the CDR3: TGTGCCAGCAGCCAACAACTCTTCGGCAATGAGCAGTTCTTC. Its translation is CASSQQLFGNEQFF.

The chain joins TRBV6-1 to TRBJ1-1; no reliable D call. The CDR3 spans 14 residues. CDR1 and CDR2 from the germline V gene are MNHNS and SASEGT. V gave up 1 base and J gave up 3 bases, with 9 bases separating them. CDR3 bases: TGTGCCAGCAGTGAAGAAGGTTTGTACACTGAAGCTTTCTTT. Encoded protein: CASSEEGLYTEAFF.

This chain joins TRBV2 and TRBJ2-5, with a tentative D call TRBD2 (6 bases). V was shortened by 8 bases and J by 6 bases, with 7 bases between the two germline ends. CDR1 and CDR2 from the germline V gene are SNHLY and FYNNEI. The CDR3 length is 10 residues. In DNA form, the CDR3 reads TGTGCCAGCCGGGAGAAGACCCAGTACTTC. This encodes CASREKTQYF.

The chain is built from TRBV25-1 and TRBJ2-3, with 8 bases that match TRBD2. The germline V gene has CDR1 MGHDK and CDR2 SYGVNS. J was trimmed by 6 bases and V by 7 bases; bases with no gene match: 3. There are 12 residues in the CDR3. CDR3 in DNA: TGTGCCAGCAAGACGGGGGGGGATACGCAGTATTTT. This encodes CASKTGGDTQYF. Full variable domain (missing parts from reference TRBV25-1 and TRBJ2-3): EADIYQTPRYLVIGTGKKITLECSQTMGHDKMYWYQQDPGMELHLIHYSYGVNSTEKGDLSSESTVSRIRTEHFPLTLESARPSHTSQYLCASKTGGDTQYFGPGTRLTVL.

This rearrangement joins TRBV5-5 to TRBJ1-3; 8 positions match TRBD1. Losses at the gene ends were 4 bases for V and 8 bases for J; bases not matched to a gene: 2. Germline-derived CDR1 and CDR2 are SGHKS and YYEKEE (reference sequence). The CDR3 covers 12 residues. CDR3 amino acids: CASSVGQDTIYF. As DNA, the CDR3 is TGTGCCAGCAGCGTGGGACAGGACACCATATATTTT.

V is TRBV9 and J is TRBJ2-3; 7 positions agree with TRBD1. Trimming removed 0 bases from V and 0 bases from J; junction bases left unmatched: 1. Germline values: CDR1 SGDLS, CDR2 YYNGEE. The length of the CDR3 is 15 residues. The CDR3 region is CASSVAQGSTDTQYF. CDR3 nucleotides: TGTGCCAGCAGCGTAGCACAGGGGAGCACAGATACGCAGTATTTT.

The chain is built from TRBV7-2 and TRBJ2-3, with 10 nucleotides matching TRBD2. After removal of 2 bases from V and 1 base from J, the junction contained 12 bases not matched to a gene. This CDR3 comprises 19 residues. Germline V gene data show CDR1 as SGHTA and CDR2 as FQGNSA. The CDR3 DNA reads as TGTGCCAGCAGCTTAATGGTTAATAGCGGGGGGCCCGGCACAGATACGCAGTATTTT. Its protein product is CASSLMVNSGGPGTDTQYF. The variable domain in full, with the rest retrieved from reference TRBV7-2 and TRBJ2-3, is GAGVSQSPSNKVTEKGKDVELRCDPISGHTALYWYRQSLGQGLEFLIYFQGNSAPDKSGLPSDRFSAERTGGSVSTLTIQRTQQEDSAVYLCASSLMVNSGGPGTDTQYFGPGTRLTVL.

This chain uses TRBV25-1 with TRBJ2-7, with D tentatively TRBD1 (6 bases). The CDR3 consists of 15 residues. Germline V gives CDR1 MGHDK, CDR2 SYGVNS. Trimming shortened V by 2 bases and J by 3 bases, and 14 bases separated the two germline ends. CDR3 sequence (DNA): TGTGCCAGCAGTGAAAGGGGGACGGGCCACTACGAGCAGTACTTC. Protein sequence: CASSERGTGHYEQYF.

The chain joins TRBV6-6 to TRBJ1-6; no clear D gene. Looked up from germline, CDR1 is MNHNY and CDR2 is SVGAGI (reference sequence). V was clipped by 5 bases and J by 0 bases, with 11 bases between them. The CDR3 runs 16 residues. The CDR3 bases are TGTGCCAGCAGTCGCCCCGGTAGCTCCTATAATTCACCCCTCCACTTT. Translated: CASSRPGSSYNSPLHF.

This chain connects TRBV7-9 to TRBJ1-2; D call uncertain. The V gene's germline CDR1 is SEHNR and CDR2 FQNEAQ (reference sequence). The ends were cut back, 3 bases at V and 1 base at J, with 6 bases in the middle. The CDR3 consists of 13 residues. For the CDR3, the DNA is TGTGCCAGCAGCTTCGGGTATAACTATGGCTACACCTTC. Protein sequence: CASSFGYNYGYTF.

The chain employs TRBV11-1 and TRBJ2-7, with 8 bases aligning to TRBD2. In germline, CDR1 is SGHAT, CDR2 FQDESV (reference sequence). J gave up 5 bases and V 5 bases, and 11 bases lay outside the gene matches. The CDR3 extends over 15 amino acids. The CDR3 loop is CASSPNLRGGNEQYF. DNA of the CDR3: TGTGCCAGCAGCCCCAATCTCCGGGGGGGTAACGAGCAGTACTTC. Together with reference TRBV11-1 and TRBJ2-7, the CDR3 gives the full variable domain: EAEVAQSPRYKITEKSQAVAFWCDPISGHATLYWYRQILGQGPELLVQFQDESVVDDSQLPKDRFSAERLKGVDSTLKIQPAELGDSAMYLCASSPNLRGGNEQYFGPGTRLTVT.

The V and J genes are TRBV3-1 (or the pseudogene TRBV3-2) and TRBJ2-1; 11 bases match TRBD2. The V gene end was trimmed by 7 bases and the J gene end by 5 bases; junction bases not matched to a gene: 7. The CDR3 is 15 residues long. From germline, CDR1 is LGHDT and CDR2 YNNKEL (reference sequence). The CDR3 region is CASTPGLAGDNEQFF. The DNA of the CDR3 is TGTGCCAGCACACCAGGACTAGCGGGCGACAATGAGCAGTTCTTC.

This chain joins TRBV11-2 and TRBJ2-2, with D possibly being TRBD1 (7 bases). V lost 4 bases and J lost 0, with 15 bases in between. The CDR3 extends over 17 amino acids. Germline V gives CDR1 SGHAT, CDR2 FQNNGV. CDR3 sequence reads: CASSSPGGWANTGELFF. CDR3 coding DNA: TGTGCCAGCAGCTCACCAGGGGGGTGGGCGAACACCGGGGAGCTGTTTTTT. The complete variable domain, with remaining parts taken from reference TRBV11-2 and TRBJ2-2, reads EAGVAQSPRYKIIEKRQSVAFWCNPISGHATLYWYQQILGQGPKLLIQFQNNGVVDDSQLPKDRFSAERLKGVDSTLKIQPAKLEDSAVYLCASSSPGGWANTGELFFGEGSRLTVL.

The V gene is TRBV6-5, the J gene TRBJ1-2; D ambiguous. This CDR3 region has 12 residues. V lost 10 bases, J lost 6 bases, and 15 bases lay in between. The germline V gene encodes CDR1 MNHEY and CDR2 SVGAGI. CDR3 bases: TGTGCCACCACCTGGTGGACGAATGGCTACACCTTC. Translated, it gives CATTWWTNGYTF.

The J gene is TRBJ1-2, the V gene TRBV6-5, with D perhaps matching TRBD1 (6 bases). The V and J ends lost 0 bases and 8 bases respectively, with 13 bases between them. This CDR3 contains 14 residues. Germline V CDR1 and CDR2: MNHEY, SVGAGI. The chain's CDR3 is CASSYSRGLGGYTF. CDR3 coding DNA: TGTGCCAGCAGTTACTCTCGGGGGCTTGGAGGCTACACCTTC.

This rearrangement joins TRBV5-1 to TRBJ2-7; D ambiguous. The V gene's germline CDR1 is SGHRS and CDR2 YFSETQ. Trimming removed 4 bases at V and 1 base at J, with 18 bases between. This CDR3 comprises 16 residues. CDR3 amino acids: CASSPASGRPSYEQYF. DNA for the CDR3: TGCGCCAGCAGCCCCGCCTCAGGACGTCCGTCCTACGAGCAGTACTTC.